These 22 T cell receptor beta chains were sequenced from one sample in a study of cytomegalovirus exposure and HLA in healthy donors. The PCR had 60 Vbeta and 13 Jbeta primers. Only in-frame clones appear in the TCRdb table, and some are missing; sequencing was by immunoSEQ multiplex PCR. This table holds under 200,000 clones, around 90% found once. The specimen was PBMCs. These receptors were obtained from a boy younger than 10 in good health and CMV-seronegative.

V gene TRBV11-3 combines with J gene TRBJ2-5; weak D call: TRBD1 (5 bases). Trimming cost V 2 bases and J 4 bases, with 14 bases left between them. The germline V gene has CDR1 SGHNT and CDR2 YENEEA. The CDR3 length is 15 residues. CDR3 amino acids: CASSLNAGRGETQYF. DNA of the CDR3: TGTGCCAGCAGCTTAAACGCAGGGCGTGGAGAGACCCAGTACTTC.

V gene TRBV27 combines with J gene TRBJ2-7; TRBD1 is a possible D gene (6 bases). V lost 2 bases and J lost 3, with 8 bases in between. The CDR3 sequence is 13 residues long. Germline CDR1 reads MNHEY; CDR2 reads SMNVEV (reference sequence). CDR3 sequence reads: CASSLQGGYEQYF. CDR3 bases: TGTGCCAGCAGTTTACAAGGGGGCTACGAGCAGTACTTC.

The V call is TRBV5-4, the J call TRBJ2-3; 11 bases are shared with TRBD2. The CDR3 runs to 18 residues. CDR1 and CDR2 from the germline V gene are SGHNT and YYREEE (reference sequence). The V gene end was trimmed by 0 bases and the J gene end by 7 bases; junction bases not matched to a gene: 13. The CDR3 sequence is CASSLDPSLAGVANTQYF. CDR3 nucleotide sequence: TGTGCCAGCAGCTTGGACCCCTCACTAGCGGGAGTCGCAAATACGCAGTATTTT.

The chain recombines TRBV29-1 with TRBJ1-1; 7 bases line up with TRBD1. The germline gives CDR1 SQVTM, CDR2 ANQGSEA. This CDR3 contains 13 residues. J lost 0 bases, V lost 5 bases, and 3 bases had no gene match. This CDR3 is CSVRQGLNTEAFF. For the CDR3, the DNA is TGCAGCGTTCGACAGGGTTTGAACACTGAAGCTTTCTTT.

This clone was seen just once. This rearrangement joins TRBV9 to TRBJ2-1; D call uncertain. The CDR3 covers 14 residues. Germline assignment: CDR1 SGDLS and CDR2 YYNGEE. The V gene lost 0 bases and the J gene lost 3 bases, with 7 bases spanning the gap. This CDR3 is CASSVDSSYNEQFF. For the CDR3, the DNA is TGTGCCAGCAGCGTAGACTCTAGCTACAATGAGCAGTTCTTC.

CDR3 in amino acids: CASSVASGLAYEQYF. CDR3 sequence (DNA): TGTGCCAGCAGCGTAGCATCAGGGTTGGCCTACGAGCAGTACTTC. The chain carries TRBV9 and TRBJ2-7, with D tentatively TRBD1 (5 bases). Looked up from germline, CDR1 is SGDLS and CDR2 is YYNGEE. V was trimmed by 0 bases and J by 2 bases, leaving 12 bases between them. The CDR3 totals 15 residues.

V is TRBV10-3 and J is TRBJ2-3; D uncertain. This CDR3 region has 12 residues. CDR1 and CDR2 from the germline V gene are ENHRY and SYGVKD. With 5 bases removed from V and 2 bases from J, the gap between germline ends came to 5 bases. The CDR3 is CAISPVTDTQYF. The CDR3 coding sequence is TGTGCCATCAGTCCGGTCACAGATACGCAGTATTTT.

A remark on this clone: Other DNA sequences in the sample encode the same CDR3. The chain links TRBV21-1 to TRBJ1-1; the table's D call TRBD1 went unverified against the DNA. TRBV21-1 is listed as a pseudogene. The CDR3 is made up of 12 amino acids. CDR3 sequence: CASSKPGQGTFF. The CDR3 DNA reads as TGTGCCAGCAGCAAGCCCGGGCAGGGGACTTTCTTT.

The chain is built from TRBV6-1 and TRBJ1-5; 7 bases are a match to TRBD1. V shed 9 bases and J 3 bases; nucleotides not matched to a gene: 5. The CDR3 loop spans 13 amino acids. CDR1 and CDR2 from the germline V gene are MNHNS and SASEGT. The CDR3 here is CASHGTANQPQHF. DNA for the CDR3: TGTGCCAGTCACGGGACAGCCAATCAGCCCCAGCATTTT.

This clone was detected once. The chain joins TRBV9 to TRBJ1-4; D perhaps matches TRBD1 (6 bases). Germline V gene lookup returns CDR1 SGDLS and CDR2 YYNGEE. V shed 4 bases and J shed 0 bases, with 16 bases lying between them. The CDR3 spans 17 residues. The DNA for the CDR3 is TGTGCCAGCAGCCTAGCTGTAGGGGGATCAACTAATGAAAAACTGTTTTTT. Translating gives CASSLAVGGSTNEKLFF.

The genes are TRBV13 and TRBJ2-6; 10 bases are shared with TRBD1. The V and J ends lost 5 bases and 6 bases, in that order; junction bases with no gene match: 10. Per germline, CDR1 PRHDT and CDR2 FYEKMQ (reference sequence). CDR3 size: 17 residues. CDR3 nucleotide sequence: TGTGCCAGCAGCACCCGGGACAGGGGCGGTGTGGCCAACGTCCTGACTTTC. Translating it yields CASSTRDRGGVANVLTF.

The V and J genes are TRBV15 and TRBJ2-6; 9 bases are shared with TRBD1. Germline trimming cut 4 bases from V and 2 bases from J; bases unmatched to any gene: 6. The germline CDR1 and CDR2 sequences are LNHNV and YYDKDF (reference sequence). This CDR3 has 17 amino acids. The CDR3 loop reads CATSISTGGPGANVLTF. For the CDR3, the DNA is TGTGCCACCAGCATTTCGACAGGGGGTCCTGGGGCCAACGTCCTGACTTTC.

The J gene is TRBJ2-7, the V gene TRBV18; D perhaps matches TRBD1 (6 bases). The CDR3 has 13 residues. Per the germline V gene, CDR1 is KGHSH and CDR2 is LQKENI. V was shortened by 4 bases and J by 4 bases, with 11 bases between the two germline ends. This CDR3 is CASSLQGKYEQYF. The CDR3 coding sequence is TGTGCCAGCTCACTCCAGGGGAAATACGAGCAGTACTTC. Full variable domain (missing parts from reference TRBV18 and TRBJ2-7): NAGVMQNPRHLVRRRGQEARLRCSPMKGHSHVYWYRQLPEEGLKFMVYLQKENIIDESGMPKERFSAEFPKEGPSILRIQQVVRGDSAAYFCASSLQGKYEQYFGPGTRLTVT.

The CDR3 region has the DNA TGTGCCAGCAGTCTTTCACCCGGACAGCGAAATCAGCCCCAGCATTTT. This encodes CASSLSPGQRNQPQHF. The V and J genes are TRBV27 and TRBJ1-5; TRBD1 might be the D (6 bases). Between the trimmed V and J ends, which lost 5 bases and 4 bases, there was a span of 18 bases. CDR1 and CDR2 from the germline V gene are MNHEY and SMNVEV (reference sequence). CDR3 length: 16 amino acids.

This chain links TRBV30 with TRBJ1-1, with no clear D. Germline values: CDR1 GTSNPN, CDR2 SVGIG (reference sequence). This CDR3 has 12 amino acids. The V end lost 4 bases, the J end lost 1 base, and 7 bases lay between the germline ends. CDR3 protein: CAWTSENTEAFF. Written as DNA, the CDR3 is TGTGCCTGGACTAGTGAGAACACTGAAGCTTTCTTT.

This clone was seen once. The V and J genes are TRBV2 and TRBJ1-5; 10 nucleotides line up with TRBD1. This CDR3 spans 14 amino acids. V dropped 6 bases and J dropped 6; count of bases not matched to a gene: 5. Germline CDR1 reads SNHLY; CDR2 reads FYNNEI. The CDR3 here is CASSDRGRFQPQHF. The CDR3 coding sequence is TGTGCCAGCAGCGACAGGGGGCGGTTTCAGCCCCAGCATTTT.

This rearrangement joins TRBV9 to TRBJ2-1; TRBD2 matches at 8 bases. Germline-derived CDR1 and CDR2 are SGDLS and YYNGEE. CDR3 length: 16 residues. J lost 4 bases, V lost 0 bases, and 6 bases had no gene match. CDR3 nucleotides: TGTGCCAGCAGCGTAGTCGCGGGAGGCCTATACAATGAGCAGTTCTTC. Protein sequence: CASSVVAGGLYNEQFF.

The V call is TRBV6-4, the J call TRBJ1-2; D may be TRBD1 (6 bases). Deletions cut 3 bases from V and 7 bases from J, with 12 bases between. There are 13 residues in the CDR3. Germline loops: CDR1 MRHNA, CDR2 SNTAGT. Here the CDR3 reads CASSELGGLGYTF. The CDR3 DNA is TGTGCCAGCAGTGAATTAGGGGGTCTTGGCTACACCTTC.

This clone was observed once. The V gene is TRBV28, the J gene TRBJ2-6; D perhaps matches TRBD2 (5 bases). V was shortened by 4 bases and J by 0 bases, with 16 bases between the two germline ends. CDR3 length: 18 residues. In germline, CDR1 is MDHEN, CDR2 SYDVKM. DNA for the CDR3: TGTGCCAGCAGTTCGCCTGGGAGCGCAGACTCTGGGGCCAACGTCCTGACTTTC. Its translation is CASSSPGSADSGANVLTF.

There are a few counts of this clone. The V and J genes are TRBV12-5 and TRBJ2-3, with D maybe TRBD1 (6 bases). In germline, CDR1 is LGHNT, CDR2 FRNRAP. This CDR3 is 13 amino acids long. With 2 bases removed from V and 7 bases from J, the gap between germline ends came to 10 bases. CDR3 protein: CASGLYQGNTQYF. CDR3 nucleotides: TGTGCTAGTGGTTTGTATCAGGGGAATACGCAGTATTTT.

The V call is TRBV19, the J call TRBJ2-3; 9 bases agree with TRBD2. This CDR3 has 17 amino acids. With V trimmed by 6 bases and J by 2 bases, 12 bases remained unmatched. Germline V CDR1 and CDR2: LNHDA, SQIVND (reference sequence). Here the CDR3 DNA reads TGTGCCAGTAGCCGATACATGGCGGGAGGGGTCACAGATACGCAGTATTTT. As protein: CASSRYMAGGVTDTQYF.

The V call is TRBV28, the J call TRBJ1-4, with TRBD1 identical over 8 bases. CDR1 and CDR2 from the germline V gene are MDHEN and SYDVKM. The CDR3 is 18 amino acids. Germline trimming cut 0 bases from V and 11 bases from J; bases unmatched to any gene: 17. The CDR3 coding sequence is TGTGCCAGCAGTTTATGGGGCCTCGGAGGGCAGGGGGCGCGGAAACTGTTTTTT. This encodes CASSLWGLGGQGARKLFF.